This T cell receptor (beta chain) is from a study of cytomegalovirus exposure and HLA in healthy donors (dated by TCRdb to the late 2010s). Notes on the research overall: An earlier analysis of approximately 640 of the donors reported 250 to 350 Gb of sequence data and some 120 million unique TCR beta sequences from about 200 million T cells. Among roughly 400 genotyped donors of the cohort, an average of approximately 220,000 unique TCR beta nucleotide sequences was sequenced per donor, of which 15% to 20% were non-productive. An early release covering some 640 HLA-typed donors comprised roughly 300 gigabases of sequencing data and 85 million or so unique TCR sequences. To predict cytomegalovirus infection status, the study brought together high-throughput TCR immunosequencing, statistical association of individual TCRs with disease status, and machine learning. Typing coverage varied by locus: roughly 629-630 donors for A, B, C, DRB1 and DQB1; more than 500 for DQA1; about 570 for DPA1; approximately 470 for DPB1. The study was designed to test whether signatures of past pathogen exposure could be identified by cataloging public T cell receptors. Genome-wide SNP genotypes for about 60% of the roughly 700 donors were used in a later genetic analysis, which treated that subset as a discovery cohort. Every discovery cohort repertoire had been produced on one sequencing platform. Of the roughly 400 genotyped donors, approximately 82% fell in the genetic ancestry cluster associated with self-reported Caucasian donors. Donor age, sex, ethnicity and CMV serostatus were collected together with the repertoire data. Besides the first cohort of around 670 subjects, a separate validation cohort made up of roughly 130 different subjects was used. The study used immunosequencing to profile the T cell repertoires of 600 to 850 subjects and linked those repertoires to cytomegalovirus serostatus. Both class I and class II loci were covered by HLA typing, at four-digit resolution. Four to six DR-DQ haplotypes were handled as single units for association and clustering, since linkage in the cohort was strong. To decide whether each TCR beta V gene segment behaved as functional or pseudogenic, an earlier analysis of approximately 600 of the donors relied on high-throughput TCR beta sequencing. Rather than drawing on any new phenotypic data, the later analysis identified candidate immune exposures from TCR beta sequences and the way those sequences occurred across donors. To study patterns of TCR occurrence, a later analysis re-analyzed previously published TCR beta repertoires from around 660 donors and added high-resolution HLA genotyping. Study-wide conclusions, independent of this receptor: An earlier analysis of approximately 570 of the donors showed that most TCR beta V segments appeared in productive rearrangements either about 87% or about 30% of the time, which broadly matched IMGT annotations. The 87-base-pair reads could not distinguish some IMGT-functional V segments, including TRBV6-2 and TRBV6-3, so those segments were excluded. In a later analysis, the rate of TCR association differed among HLA loci, with DRB1 alleles having the most associated TCRs and HLA-C alleles having the fewest. While some public TCRs were present in many individuals, most TCR sequences turned up only very rarely across donors. The study gave a list of over 150 TCR beta chains associated with cytomegalovirus. The classifier was reported to diagnose cytomegalovirus status with high specificity and sensitivity in both the original cohort and the validation cohort. The earlier analysis of about 600 of the donors excluded approximately 15 rarely observed V segments, including chromosome 9 orphons, because counts were too low. In a later genetic analysis, a missense DCLRE1C variant was associated with V-gene and J-gene trimming of TCR beta chains, and the association was replicated in an independent cohort. When HLA alleles, especially DR and DQ, strongly co-occurred, attributing TCR associations to individual alleles was difficult. The cohort was sequenced for TCR beta chains only, and without alpha or paired-chain data the features that could be detected were limited. CMV serostatus was the only immune exposure information available for the cohort. A later analysis associated 15,000 to 20,000 TCR beta sequences with specific HLA alleles at a false discovery rate of 0.05. The presence/absence analyses assumed that sequencing depth was roughly uniform across donors, and that assumption may not be true. A later analysis found that HLA-associated TCR beta chains were more clonally expanded and had lower generation probabilities than equally common non-associated chains. A later analysis found that most CMV-associated TCR beta chains appeared HLA-restricted, with HLA associations seemingly driven largely by CMV exposure. Because HLA typing was unavailable for some donors at each locus, only the typed subset was used in association tests. Correlated functional status among segregating V segments might be attributable to linkage disequilibrium, but an unknown experimental factor could not be ruled out. Compared with the approximately 670-donor mean, donors in an Asian-associated ancestry cluster had fewer N-insertions in productive TCRs, according to a later genetic analysis. A group of highly shared sequence variants was considered likely to be a technical artifact of the sequencing pipeline. A further reported finding was that TCR beta sequences accurately predicted the HLA-A and HLA-B alleles for most subjects in the first cohort. A few of the identified cytomegalovirus-associated TCR beta chains were confirmed in vitro to be specific for cytomegalovirus antigens. According to the authors, the approach could potentially be generalized to other disease states and immunological phenotypes. A later analysis reported that several top co-occurrence clusters appeared linked to parvovirus B19, influenza, CMV and Epstein-Barr virus.

This clone was seen more than once but under ten times. Its antigen is unknown. Base qualities are not at hand, and no much larger clone is one base apart. Library construction relied on the immunoSEQ multiplex PCR assay. For the multiplex PCR, a mixture combining 60 forward primers for TCR Vbeta segments and 13 reverse primers for TCR Jbeta segments was used. The CDR3 region of rearranged TCR beta genes was amplified from genomic DNA by a multiplex PCR assay. Amplified TCR beta libraries were sequenced as 87-base-pair reads on the Illumina HiSeq System. The original pipeline was this. A later analysis tallied tens of millions of unique TCR beta chains across the approximately 670 repertoires, and roughly 11 million of those chains were shared by two or more donors. To remove PCR and sequencing errors, raw reads were error-corrected and collapsed into unique sequences using a nearest-neighbor algorithm that merged closely related sequences. V, D and J gene segments were assigned by aligning CDR3 sequences to IMGT reference sequences. For a sequence to be retained, a match of at least six nucleotides was required to both a V gene segment and a J gene segment. Rearrangements were classified as productive when the CDR3 lacked stop codons and remained in frame with V and J, and all other rearrangements were classified as non-productive. CDR3 was defined according to IMGT convention as the region running from the second conserved V-encoded cysteine to the conserved J-encoded phenylalanine. Sequences without an unambiguous match to a single V gene segment were excluded from the earlier analysis of 450 to 650 of the donors. In an earlier analysis of around 590 of the donors, a V segment was called functional when productive rearrangements were above 56.7%, and segregating when the standard deviation between donors exceeded 5%. A statistical classification framework was built to diagnose cytomegalovirus status from the catalog of TCR beta chain sequences. A later analysis assigned V and J genes by comparing TCR nucleotide sequences with IMGT/GENE-DB human TR gene sequences. A later analysis assigned CDR3 sequences and most-parsimonious VDJ recombination scenarios with the TCRdist pipeline. In a later analysis, each TCR beta chain was defined by its CDR3 amino acid sequence together with its V-gene family, and reads lacking a unique V-gene family were excluded. As a way to deal with suspected cross-contamination and a sequencing artifact, a later analysis dropped approximately 590 nucleotide sequences that were highly shared and had low generation probability. In a later analysis, a clonal expansion index was calculated for each public chain from normalized within-repertoire ranks of inferred template counts. In a later analysis, generation probabilities were computed with a VDJ recombination model fitted to out-of-frame rearrangements, and the resulting probabilities were checked against IGoR. In a later analysis, TCR-TCR, TCR-HLA and TCR-CMV co-occurrence was scored with hypergeometric tests, and a repertoire-size bias correction was applied to TCR pairs. To estimate false discovery rates, a later analysis permuted the HLA or CMV assignments 20 times. In a later analysis, co-occurring TCRs were grouped using DBSCAN, with TCRdist sequence similarity added in when clustering inside HLA-allele-positive subsets. Repertoires with fewer than 30,000 or more than 120,000 public chains, plus five repertoires with anomalous nucleotide sharing, were excluded from co-occurrence clustering. In TCRdb, the immuneACCESS table is reduced to in-frame sequences with V and J assigned. These tables do not hold every clone; where another copy was compared, an unresolved V gene accounts for under half, and the others remain unexplained. V and J calls and clone size follow that table, whereas D and trimming were derived from the DNA. The sample yields about 160,000 clones; almost 80% were counted once. The ten largest clones represent around 0.98% of the sample.

V has 5 bases trimmed and J has 1 base trimmed; junction bases matching no gene number 3. Per the germline V gene, ENHRY is the CDR1 and SYGVKD is the CDR2. There are 15 amino acids in the CDR3, from cysteine to phenylalanine inclusive. Only CDR3 DNA remains: 45 bases, in frame from the first base. The cohort comprised some 730 healthy bone marrow donors. At the time of sampling, every cohort member was nominally healthy, though immune exposures that went unrecorded were likely present. The donor was CMV seropositive and was included in the group of 250 to 300 seropositive cohort members. Every donor gave a peripheral blood sample, and the peripheral blood mononuclear cells from that sample were used for TCR beta sequencing. Genomic DNA extraction from the blood cell samples was performed with the Qiagen DNeasy Blood Extraction Kit.

The receptor comes from a woman in her 50s in good health and CMV-seropositive. Recombination linked TRBV10-3 to TRBJ2-1, and TRBD1 aligns with 9 junction nucleotides. Input material: PBMCs. The CDR3 loop reads CAISTGQGSYNEQFF. At the DNA level, the sequence is TGTGCCATCAGTACCGGACAGGGGTCCTACAATGAGCAGTTCTTC.